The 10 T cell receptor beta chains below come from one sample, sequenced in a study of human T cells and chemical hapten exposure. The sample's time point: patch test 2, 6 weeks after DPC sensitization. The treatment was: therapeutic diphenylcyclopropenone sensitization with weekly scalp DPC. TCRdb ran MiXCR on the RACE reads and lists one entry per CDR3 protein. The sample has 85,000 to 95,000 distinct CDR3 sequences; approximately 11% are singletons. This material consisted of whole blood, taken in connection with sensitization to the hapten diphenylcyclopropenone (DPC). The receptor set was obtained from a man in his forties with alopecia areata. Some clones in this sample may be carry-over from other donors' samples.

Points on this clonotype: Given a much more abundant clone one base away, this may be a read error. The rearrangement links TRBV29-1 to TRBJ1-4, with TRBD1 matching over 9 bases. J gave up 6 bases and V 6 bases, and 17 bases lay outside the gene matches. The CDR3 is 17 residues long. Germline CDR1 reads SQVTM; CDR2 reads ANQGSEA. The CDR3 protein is CSVLTGTGWNGYEKLFF. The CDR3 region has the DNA TGCAGCGTCTTAACCGGGACAGGGTGGAATGGTTATGAAAAACTGTTTTTT.

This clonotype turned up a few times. The CDR3 here is CASSATPGTSSLGFF. DNA of the CDR3: TGTGCCAGCAGCGCAACTCCCGGGACTAGCAGTCTAGGGTTCTTC. The chain couples TRBV7-8 to TRBJ2-1; 9 positions agree with TRBD2. The CDR3 consists of 15 residues. Germline trimming cut 5 bases from V and 15 bases from J; bases unmatched to any gene: 17. Looked up from germline, CDR1 is SGHVS and CDR2 is FQNEAQ.

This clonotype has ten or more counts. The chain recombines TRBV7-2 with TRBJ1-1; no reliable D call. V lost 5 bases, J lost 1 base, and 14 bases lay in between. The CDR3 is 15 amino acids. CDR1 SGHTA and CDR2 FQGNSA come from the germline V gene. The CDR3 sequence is CASSRALLGNTEAFF. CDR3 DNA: TGTGCCAGCAGCAGAGCCCTCCTTGGGAACACTGAAGCTTTCTTT. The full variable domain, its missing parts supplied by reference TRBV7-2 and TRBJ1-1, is GAGVSQSPSNKVTEKGKDVELRCDPISGHTALYWYRQSLGQGLEFLIYFQGNSAPDKSGLPSDRFSAERTGGSVSTLTIQRTQQEDSAVYLCASSRALLGNTEAFFGQGTRLTVV.

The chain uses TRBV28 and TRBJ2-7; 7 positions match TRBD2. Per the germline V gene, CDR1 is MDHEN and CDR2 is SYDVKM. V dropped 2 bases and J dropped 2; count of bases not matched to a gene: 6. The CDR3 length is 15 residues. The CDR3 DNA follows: TGTGCCAGCAGTTTACGGGGAGGGGCCCCCTACGAGCAGTACTTC. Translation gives CASSLRGGAPYEQYF.

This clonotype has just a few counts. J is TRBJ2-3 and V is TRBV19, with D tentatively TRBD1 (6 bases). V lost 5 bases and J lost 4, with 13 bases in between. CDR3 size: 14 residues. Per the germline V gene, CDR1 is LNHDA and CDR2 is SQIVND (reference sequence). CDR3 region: CASSLRQAADTQYF. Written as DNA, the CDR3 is TGTGCCAGTAGTCTTCGACAGGCGGCAGATACGCAGTATTTT.

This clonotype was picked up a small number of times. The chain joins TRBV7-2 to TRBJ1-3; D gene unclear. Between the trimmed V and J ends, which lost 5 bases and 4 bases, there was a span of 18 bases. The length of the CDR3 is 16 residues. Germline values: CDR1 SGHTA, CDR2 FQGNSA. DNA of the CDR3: TGTGCCAGCAGCCCGACGAGGGCAGCTGCGGGAAACACCATATATTTT. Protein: CASSPTRAAAGNTIYF.

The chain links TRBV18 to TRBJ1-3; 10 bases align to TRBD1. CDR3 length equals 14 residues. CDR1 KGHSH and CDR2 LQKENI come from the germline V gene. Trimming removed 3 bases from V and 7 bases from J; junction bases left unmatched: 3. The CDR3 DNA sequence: TGTGCCAGCTCACCTGGGACAGGGGAGAACACCATATATTTT. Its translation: CASSPGTGENTIYF.

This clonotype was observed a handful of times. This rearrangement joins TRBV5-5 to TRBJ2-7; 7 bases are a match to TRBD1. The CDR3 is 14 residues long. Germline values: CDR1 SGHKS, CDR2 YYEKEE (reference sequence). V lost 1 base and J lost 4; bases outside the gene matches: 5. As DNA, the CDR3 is TGTGCCAGCAGCTTGCCAGGGGGAGAGTACGAGCAGTACTTC. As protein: CASSLPGGEYEQYF.

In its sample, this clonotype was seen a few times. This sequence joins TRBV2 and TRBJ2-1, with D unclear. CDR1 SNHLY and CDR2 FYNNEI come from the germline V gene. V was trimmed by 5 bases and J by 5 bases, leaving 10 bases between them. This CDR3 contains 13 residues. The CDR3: CASSPRRDNEQFF. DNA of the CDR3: TGTGCCAGCAGTCCGAGACGGGACAATGAGCAGTTCTTC.

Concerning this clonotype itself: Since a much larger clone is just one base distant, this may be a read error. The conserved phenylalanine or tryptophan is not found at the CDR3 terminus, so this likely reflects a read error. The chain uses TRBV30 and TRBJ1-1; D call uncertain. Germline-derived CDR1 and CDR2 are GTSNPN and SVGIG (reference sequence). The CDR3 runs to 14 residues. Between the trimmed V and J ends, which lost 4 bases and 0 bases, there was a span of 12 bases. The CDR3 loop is CAWKVSGMNTEAFL. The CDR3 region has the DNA TGTGCCTGGAAGGTTTCGGGGATGAACACTGAAGCTTTCCTT.